This T cell receptor (beta chain) is drawn from a study of T cell responses to AZD1222 COVID-19 vaccine. This clone has only a few counts. Its antigen remains unknown. Trimming took 4 bases from V and 10 from J; bases not matched to a gene: 7. Germline loops: CDR1 SQVTM, CDR2 ANQGSEA. The CDR3 runs to 12 residues. TCRdb's table, derived via immunoSEQ multiplex PCR, lists solely in-frame clones and lacks some. The sample records approximately 100,000 clones, 91% being singletons. Findings and caveats of the study: None of the repertoires were sampled until the peak T cell response had passed.

The clonotype comes from an adult in good health. Specimen: peripheral blood, collected on day 0 of AZD1222 vaccination. V gene TRBV29-1 combines with J gene TRBJ1-1, with 9 nucleotides matching TRBD1. CDR3 sequence reads: CSVVVDRGSAFF. In nucleotides, the CDR3 is TGCAGCGTTGTCGTGGACAGGGGTTCAGCTTTCTTT.